Below, one TCR beta chain is given with its context. Its antigen is not yet known. Per-base qualities were not stored, and no clone one base away is much larger. The cysteine opens and the phenylalanine closes a CDR3 of 15 amino acids. Just the 45-base CDR3 DNA is kept, in frame starting at base 1. Trimming leaves V shorter by 4 bases and J shorter by 7 bases, with the junction holding 8 bases beyond the gene matches. The germline V gene supplies CDR1 SGHRS and CDR2 YFSETQ. The data stem from a study of cytomegalovirus exposure and HLA in healthy donors (TCRdb year 2017). As for the study more broadly: According to an earlier analysis of a few hundred of the donors, roughly 180 million T cells yielded 95 million to 140 million unique TCR beta sequences and about 300 Gb of sequence data. Donor age, sex, ethnicity and CMV serostatus were compiled alongside the repertoire data. Typing coverage differed by locus: A, B, C, DRB1 and DQB1 were typed in about 629-630 donors, DQA1 in roughly 510, DPA1 in some 600, and DPB1 in roughly 450. The aim of the study was to test whether cataloging public T cell receptors could identify signatures of past pathogen exposure. High-throughput TCR immunosequencing, statistical association of individual TCRs with disease status, and machine learning were combined to predict cytomegalovirus infection status. Approximately 300 gigabases of sequencing data and around 88 million unique TCR sequences made up an early release that covered fewer than 650 HLA-typed donors. In addition to the first cohort of hundreds of subjects, a separate validation cohort of under 150 different subjects was used. The study profiled the T cell repertoires of 500 to 800 subjects by immunosequencing and related them to cytomegalovirus serostatus. To decide whether each TCR beta V gene segment behaved as functional or pseudogenic, an earlier analysis of approximately 620 of the donors relied on high-throughput TCR beta sequencing. Of the approximately 400 genotyped donors, approximately 81% were placed in the genetic ancestry cluster associated with self-reported Caucasian donors. A later analysis re-examined previously published TCR beta repertoires from about 670 donors and added high-resolution HLA genotyping to investigate patterns of TCR occurrence. Both class I and class II loci were covered by HLA typing, at four-digit resolution. Rather than drawing on any new phenotypic data, the later analysis identified candidate immune exposures from TCR beta sequences and the way those sequences occurred across donors. Among 300 to 500 genotyped donors of the cohort, an average of about 220,000 unique TCR beta nucleotide sequences was sequenced per donor, of which 15% to 20% were non-productive. Four to six DR-DQ haplotypes were handled as single units for association and clustering because linkage in the cohort was strong. Every discovery cohort repertoire had been produced on one sequencing platform. A later genetic analysis used genome-wide SNP genotypes for about three fifths of the 666 donors, treating that subset as a discovery cohort. Study-wide findings and limitations: Assigning TCR associations to individual alleles was difficult when HLA alleles, especially DR and DQ, strongly co-occurred. V-gene and J-gene trimming of TCR beta chains was associated with a missense DCLRE1C variant in a later genetic analysis, and the association was replicated in an independent cohort. According to the authors, the approach could potentially be generalized to other disease states and immunological phenotypes. A later genetic analysis reported fewer N-insertions in productive TCRs among donors in an Asian-associated ancestry cluster than the roughly 700-donor mean. In a later analysis, several top co-occurrence clusters were reported to appear linked to parvovirus B19, influenza, CMV and Epstein-Barr virus. A further reported finding was that TCR beta sequences accurately predicted the HLA-A and HLA-B alleles for most subjects in the first cohort. In a later analysis, TCR association rates were found to vary across HLA loci, with the most associated TCRs seen for DRB1 alleles and the fewest for HLA-C alleles. According to a later analysis, most CMV-associated TCR beta chains appeared to be HLA-restricted, and the HLA associations seemed to be driven largely by CMV exposure. While some public TCRs were present in many individuals, most TCR sequences turned up only very rarely across donors. The sequencing pipeline was judged likely to have produced a cluster of highly shared sequence variants as a technical artifact. For the cohort, immune exposure information was limited to CMV serostatus. Some IMGT-functional V segments, including TRBV6-2 and TRBV6-3, could not be distinguished by the 87-base-pair reads and were therefore excluded. Correlated functional status among segregating V segments might be attributable to linkage disequilibrium, but an unknown experimental factor could not be ruled out. Broadly in line with IMGT annotations, most TCR beta V segments showed up in productive rearrangements about 90% or about 30% of the time in an earlier analysis of 587 of the donors. A later analysis associated about 17,000 TCR beta sequences with specific HLA alleles at a false discovery rate of 0.05. The study gave a list of 150 to 200 TCR beta chains associated with cytomegalovirus. Only TCR beta chains were sequenced in this cohort, and the absence of alpha or paired-chain data limited detectable features. The earlier analysis of 450 to 700 of the donors excluded around 17 rarely observed V segments, including chromosome 9 orphons, because counts were too low. In vitro tests confirmed that a few of the cytomegalovirus-associated TCR beta chains recognize cytomegalovirus antigens. HLA typing was unavailable for some donors at each locus, so association tests used only the typed subset. In a later analysis, HLA-associated TCR beta chains were found to be more clonally expanded and to have lower generation probabilities than equally common non-associated chains. The presence/absence analyses assumed that sequencing depth was roughly uniform across donors, and that assumption may not be true. The classifier was reported to diagnose cytomegalovirus status with high specificity and sensitivity in both the original cohort and the validation cohort.

To prepare the library, the immunoSEQ multiplex PCR assay was applied. For the multiplex PCR, a mixture combining 60 forward primers for TCR Vbeta segments and 13 reverse primers for TCR Jbeta segments was used. The CDR3 region of rearranged TCR beta genes was amplified from genomic DNA by a multiplex PCR assay. Amplified TCR beta libraries were sequenced as 87-base-pair reads on the Illumina HiSeq System. The authors' analysis ran thus. In a later analysis, roughly 80 million unique TCR beta chains were counted across the 666 repertoires, and some 10 million of these chains were shared by at least two donors. Raw reads were error-corrected and collapsed into unique sequences by a nearest-neighbor algorithm in which closely related sequences were merged to remove PCR and sequencing errors. CDR3 sequences were aligned to IMGT reference sequences to assign V, D and J gene segments. For a sequence to be retained, a match of at least six nucleotides was required to both a V gene segment and a J gene segment. Rearrangements were classified as productive when the CDR3 lacked stop codons and remained in frame with V and J, and all other rearrangements were classified as non-productive. CDR3 was defined by IMGT convention, running from the second conserved V-encoded cysteine to the conserved J-encoded phenylalanine. In an earlier analysis of around 540 of the donors, sequences lacking an unambiguous match to a single V gene segment were excluded. In an earlier analysis of 587 of the donors, V segments were called functional above 56.7% productive rearrangements and were called segregating when the between-donor standard deviation exceeded 5%. To diagnose cytomegalovirus status from the catalog of TCR beta chain sequences, a statistical classification framework was built. V and J gene assignment, in a later analysis, came from comparing TCR nucleotide sequences with IMGT/GENE-DB human TR gene sequences. In a later analysis, CDR3 sequences and most-parsimonious VDJ recombination scenarios were assigned using the TCRdist pipeline. A later analysis defined each TCR beta chain by its CDR3 amino acid sequence plus V-gene family, and excluded reads lacking a unique V-gene family. To address suspected cross-contamination and a sequencing artifact, a later analysis removed 450 to 700 highly shared, low-generation-probability nucleotide sequences. A later analysis calculated a clonal expansion index for each public chain from normalized within-repertoire ranks of inferred template counts. In a later analysis, generation probabilities were computed with a VDJ recombination model fitted to out-of-frame rearrangements, and the resulting probabilities were checked against IGoR. In a later analysis, hypergeometric tests were used to score TCR-TCR, TCR-HLA and TCR-CMV co-occurrence, with a repertoire-size bias correction applied to TCR pairs. In a later analysis, false discovery rates were estimated by permuting HLA or CMV assignments 20 times. A later analysis grouped co-occurring TCRs with DBSCAN, adding TCRdist sequence similarity when clustering within HLA-allele-positive subsets. Repertoires with fewer than 30,000 or more than 120,000 public chains were left out of co-occurrence clustering, as were five repertoires with anomalous nucleotide sharing. TCRdb provides this immuneACCESS table in a form limited to in-frame rearrangements. Some clones are lacking; in checked studies, under half of them reflect an unresolved V gene, and why the rest are absent is not known. D and trimming were read from the DNA, whereas the V and J calls and clone size are those reported in that table. The sample yields 95,000 to 150,000 clones; around two thirds were counted once. 6.5% to 9% of the sample belongs to the ten largest clones.

The cohort comprised fewer than 700 healthy bone marrow donors. At the time of sampling, all cohort members were nominally healthy, though unrecorded immune exposures were likely present. The donor was CMV seropositive and belonged to the group of more than 250 seropositive cohort members. Each donor provided a peripheral blood sample, and peripheral blood mononuclear cells were used for TCR beta sequencing. The Qiagen DNeasy Blood Extraction Kit was used to extract genomic DNA from the blood cell samples. The rearranged chain carries TRBV5-1 and TRBJ2-5; 12 bases in the middle match TRBD1. The TCR originated in a middle-aged woman in good health and CMV-seropositive. Sample: PBMCs. The CDR3 is CASSVGTGGERTQYF. The nucleotide sequence reads as follows: TGCGCCAGCAGCGTCGGGACAGGGGGCGAACGGACCCAGTACTTC.